The 20 T cell receptor beta chains below come from one sample, sequenced in a study of CD4 T cells in relation to SARS-CoV-2 and coronaviruses. Before the COVID-19 pandemic, during about 2010-2018, CD4+ T cells were taken from unexposed donors. This table comes from immunoSEQ multiplex PCR, and its TCRdb copy is limited to in-frame clones, with some not included. In the table there are about 59,000 clones, 86% of which are singletons. Sequencing was carried out using memory CD4+ T cells from PBMCs. The receptors derive from a human donor in good health.

This rearrangement joins TRBV9 to TRBJ2-3; the match to TRBD2 covers 11 bases. This CDR3 has 17 residues. The junction had 7 bases not matched to a gene; V was cut back by 4 bases and J by 0 bases. Germline V gene lookup returns CDR1 SGDLS and CDR2 YYNGEE. CDR3 in amino acids: CASSPLGLAASTDTQYF. CDR3 DNA: TGTGCCAGCAGCCCCCTGGGACTAGCGGCTAGCACAGATACGCAGTATTTT.

Here the CDR3 DNA reads TGTGCCAGCAGCTCAGGGGGGACGCGGAGGGAGCAGTTCTTC. Translated, it gives CASSSGGTRREQFF. The chain has TRBV9 and TRBJ2-1; D perhaps matches TRBD1 (7 bases). The ends were cut back, 4 bases at V and 10 bases at J, with 18 bases in the middle. Germline-derived CDR1 and CDR2 are SGDLS and YYNGEE. This CDR3 spans 14 amino acids.

The rearrangement joins TRBV5-1 to TRBJ2-5; 13 bases match TRBD2. This CDR3 region has 17 residues. The V and J ends lost 0 bases and 2 bases, in that order; junction bases with no gene match: 4. Germline V gives CDR1 SGHRS, CDR2 YFSETQ. The CDR3 region has the DNA TGCGCCAGCAGCTTGGGAGGGACTAGCGGGGATCAAGAGACCCAGTACTTC. This gives the protein CASSLGGTSGDQETQYF.

The chain employs TRBV9 and TRBJ1-1; TRBD1 matches at 11 bases. CDR1 SGDLS and CDR2 YYNGEE come from the germline V gene. This CDR3 has 18 residues. J was trimmed by 1 base and V by 3 bases; bases with no gene match: 11. CDR3 amino acids: CASSGDLGQGAWNTEAFF. The CDR3 DNA reads TGTGCCAGCAGCGGCGACCTAGGACAGGGGGCATGGAACACTGAAGCTTTCTTT.

In its sample, this clone was seen once. The CDR3 is CASSLVQGNYEQYF. The CDR3 nucleotides read TGTGCCAGCAGCTTAGTGCAGGGCAACTACGAGCAGTACTTC. The V and J genes are TRBV7-2 and TRBJ2-7; D possibly corresponds to TRBD1 (5 bases). V lost 1 base, J lost 3 bases, and 10 bases lay in between. The V gene's germline CDR1 is SGHTA and CDR2 FQGNSA. The CDR3 runs 14 residues. Full variable domain (missing parts from reference TRBV7-2 and TRBJ2-7): GAGVSQSPSNKVTEKGKDVELRCDPISGHTALYWYRQSLGQGLEFLIYFQGNSAPDKSGLPSDRFSAERTGGSVSTLTIQRTQQEDSAVYLCASSLVQGNYEQYFGPGTRLTVT.

This clone appeared once. The gene calls are TRBV7-8 and TRBJ1-2, with TRBD1 matching over 9 bases. The trim removed 5 bases at V and 8 bases at J, leaving 12 bases unmatched. CDR3 length: 15 amino acids. Looked up from germline, CDR1 is SGHVS and CDR2 is FQNEAQ. For the CDR3, the DNA is TGTGCCAGCAGCGGAGCGGACAGGGGAGGAGTAGGCTACACCTTC. Its protein product is CASSGADRGGVGYTF.

J is TRBJ1-4 and V is TRBV7-3; D is perhaps TRBD1 (6 bases). V was pared by 5 bases and J by 4 bases, with 14 bases between. CDR1 is SGHTA and CDR2 is FQGTGA in the germline V gene. CDR3 size: 15 residues. The CDR3 region is CASSPAGQHNEKLFF. The CDR3 coding sequence is TGTGCCAGCAGCCCCGCTGGACAGCATAATGAAAAACTGTTTTTT.

This clone was seen only once. V and J are TRBV28 and TRBJ1-3; D unclear. Germline CDR1 and CDR2: MDHEN and SYDVKM. This CDR3 comprises 14 residues. With 8 bases removed from V and 3 bases from J, the gap between germline ends came to 14 bases. DNA of the CDR3: TGTGCCAGCTCCGATTTCTCAGGTGGAAACACCATATATTTT. Its translation: CASSDFSGGNTIYF.

The rearrangement joins TRBV5-4 to TRBJ1-1, with a tentative D call TRBD1 (5 bases). V lost 4 bases and J lost 4, with 17 bases in between. The CDR3 contains 15 residues. Germline V gives CDR1 SGHNT, CDR2 YYREEE (reference sequence). The CDR3 protein is CASSPLAGLGTEAFF. In DNA form, the CDR3 reads TGTGCCAGCAGCCCTCTTGCAGGGCTCGGCACTGAAGCTTTCTTT.

V is TRBV2 and J is TRBJ2-1; 7 bases agree with TRBD2. Germline CDR1 is SNHLY and CDR2 is FYNNEI. This CDR3 is 14 amino acids long. Trimming cost V 6 bases and J 3 bases; bases outside gene matches: 5. The CDR3 region is CASRPGLNYNEQFF. The CDR3 DNA is TGTGCCAGCAGACCGGGACTAAACTACAATGAGCAGTTCTTC.

The gene calls are TRBV30 and TRBJ1-5, with 7 bases fitting TRBD1. This CDR3 has 13 amino acids. The ends lost 4 bases at V and 3 bases at J; junction bases unmatched: 3. Germline assignment: CDR1 GTSNPN and CDR2 SVGIG (reference sequence). As DNA, the CDR3 is TGTGCCTGGAACAGGGGAAACAATCAGCCCCAGCATTTT. Amino acid sequence: CAWNRGNNQPQHF.

This chain links TRBV19 with TRBJ1-1, with 8 bases matching TRBD1. CDR3 size: 14 residues. The J segment lost 1 base and the V segment lost 6 bases, leaving 4 bases of the junction unmatched. Germline V gene sequence: CDR1 LNHDA, CDR2 SQIVND (reference sequence). In DNA form, the CDR3 reads TGTGCCAGTAGGAGGGACAGGAAGAACACTGAAGCTTTCTTT. This gives the protein CASRRDRKNTEAFF.

This rearrangement joins TRBV5-1 to TRBJ2-7; D may correspond to TRBD1 or TRBD2 (5 bases each). V shed 4 bases and J shed 2 bases, with 10 bases lying between them. Per germline, CDR1 SGHRS and CDR2 YFSETQ. The CDR3 loop spans 13 amino acids. For the CDR3, the DNA is TGCGCCAGCAGCATCGGGACCGCCTACGAGCAGTACTTC. This encodes CASSIGTAYEQYF. Using reference TRBV5-1 and TRBJ2-7 for the parts outside the CDR3, the full variable domain is KAGVTQTPRYLIKTRGQQVTLSCSPISGHRSVSWYQQTPGQGLQFLFEYFSETQRNKGNFPGRFSGRQFSNSRSEMNVSTLELGDSALYLCASSIGTAYEQYFGPGTRLTVT.

V is TRBV4-1 and J is TRBJ1-1; D remains unclear. The germline gives CDR1 MGHRA, CDR2 YSYEKL. The CDR3 length is 14 residues. Between the trimmed V and J ends, which lost 1 base and 0 bases, there was a span of 6 bases. CDR3 sequence reads: CASSQGGVNTEAFF. For the CDR3, the DNA is TGCGCCAGCAGCCAAGGGGGAGTGAACACTGAAGCTTTCTTT.

The chain uses TRBV28 and TRBJ2-4; the D gene is possibly TRBD2 (5 bases). The V and J ends lost 6 bases and 15 bases respectively, with 18 bases between them. In germline, CDR1 is MDHEN, CDR2 SYDVKM. This CDR3 has 12 amino acids. CDR3 DNA sequence: TGTGCCAGCAGCCCCCCCGGGCCTGGGAGGTACTTC. This gives the protein CASSPPGPGRYF.

The rearrangement joins TRBV18 to TRBJ1-4; D call uncertain. V shed 3 bases and J shed 0 bases, with 5 bases lying between them. Germline loops: CDR1 KGHSH, CDR2 LQKENI. The CDR3 runs to 14 residues. CDR3 sequence: CASSPPATNEKLFF. In nucleotides, the CDR3 is TGTGCCAGCTCACCGCCGGCAACTAATGAAAAACTGTTTTTT.

V is TRBV30 and J is TRBJ2-1, with 8 bases identical to TRBD2. The V segment lost 4 bases and the J segment 4 bases; nucleotides outside the gene matches: 6. The CDR3 extends over 14 amino acids. Looked up from germline, CDR1 is GTSNPN and CDR2 is SVGIG (reference sequence). CDR3 sequence: CAWTRAGVYNEQFF. Written as DNA, the CDR3 is TGTGCCTGGACCAGAGCGGGAGTTTACAATGAGCAGTTCTTC.

This chain joins TRBV6-6 and TRBJ1-5; D gene unclear. Trimming shortened V by 8 bases and J by 6 bases, and 11 bases separated the two germline ends. The CDR3 consists of 12 residues. Germline CDR1 reads MNHNY; CDR2 reads SVGAGI (reference sequence). The CDR3 region has the DNA TGTGCCAGCGGCCCCCGGGTTCAGCCCCAGCATTTT. This sequence encodes CASGPRVQPQHF.

The chain joins TRBV6-5 to TRBJ1-2, with D maybe TRBD1 (5 bases). V lost 7 bases, J lost 8 bases, and 11 bases lay in between. Germline V gene lookup returns CDR1 MNHEY and CDR2 SVGAGI. There are 11 residues in the CDR3. CDR3 residues: CASMGPRGYTF. The CDR3, as DNA: TGTGCCAGCATGGGGCCCAGGGGCTACACCTTC.

This clone came up once. The genes are TRBV7-9 and TRBJ2-7; 8 bases agree with TRBD1. The CDR3 is 15 amino acids. Per the germline V gene, CDR1 is SEHNR and CDR2 is FQNEAQ (reference sequence). V trimming: 1 base; J trimming: 5 bases; junction bases outside the gene matches: 7. For the CDR3, the DNA is TGTGCCAGCAGCTTAGGGGGTGGGACAGGAGACGAGCAGTACTTC. This encodes CASSLGGGTGDEQYF.